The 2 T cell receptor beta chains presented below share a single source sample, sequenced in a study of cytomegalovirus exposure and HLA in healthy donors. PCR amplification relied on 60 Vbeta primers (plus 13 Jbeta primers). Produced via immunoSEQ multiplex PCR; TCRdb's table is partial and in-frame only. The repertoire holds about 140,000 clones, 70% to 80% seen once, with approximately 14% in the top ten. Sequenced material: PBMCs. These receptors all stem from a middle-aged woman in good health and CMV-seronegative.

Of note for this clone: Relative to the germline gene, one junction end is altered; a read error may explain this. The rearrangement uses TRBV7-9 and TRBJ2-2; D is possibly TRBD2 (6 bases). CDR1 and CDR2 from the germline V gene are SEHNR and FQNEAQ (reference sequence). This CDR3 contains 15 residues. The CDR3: CSSSWTTPDTGELFF. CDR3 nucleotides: TGTTCCAGCAGTTGGACTACCCCGGACACCGGGGAGCTGTTTTTT.

Written as DNA, the CDR3 is TGTGCCAGCAGCCAAGATTGGGGGCAAGCTTTCTTT. Amino acid sequence: CASSQDWGQAFF. The gene calls are TRBV14 and TRBJ1-1; tentatively, D is TRBD1 (6 bases). Germline V lookup: CDR1 SGHDN, CDR2 FVKESK. This CDR3 region has 12 residues. V gave up 0 bases and J gave up 9 bases, with 8 bases separating them.